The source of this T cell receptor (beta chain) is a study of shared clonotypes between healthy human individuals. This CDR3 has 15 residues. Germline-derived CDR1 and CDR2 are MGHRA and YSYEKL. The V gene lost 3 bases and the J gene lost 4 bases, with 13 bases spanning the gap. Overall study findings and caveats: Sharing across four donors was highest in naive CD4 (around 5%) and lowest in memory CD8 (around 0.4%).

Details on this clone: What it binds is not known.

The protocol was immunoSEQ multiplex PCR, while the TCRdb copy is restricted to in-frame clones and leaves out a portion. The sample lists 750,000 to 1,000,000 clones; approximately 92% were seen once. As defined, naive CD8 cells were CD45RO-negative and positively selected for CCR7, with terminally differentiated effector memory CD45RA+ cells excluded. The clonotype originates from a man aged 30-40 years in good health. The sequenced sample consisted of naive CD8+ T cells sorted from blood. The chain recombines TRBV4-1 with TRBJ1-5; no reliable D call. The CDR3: CASSHPEAKNQPQHF. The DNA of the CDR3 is TGCGCCAGCAGCCACCCGGAGGCCAAAAATCAGCCCCAGCATTTT.